The next 25 T cell receptor beta chains were all read from a single sample in a study of CD8+ T cells in alopecia areata. It was cDNA, reverse transcribed from extracted RNA, that served as the sequencing template. The table came from immunoSEQ multiplex PCR; TCRdb's copy has only in-frame clones and leaves some out. The sample holds approximately 54,000 clones, around 96% seen once. The sample here was CD8+ T cells sorted from blood, taken at week 0. The receptors here all came from a human donor with alopecia areata.

V usage is TRBV29-1 and J usage is TRBJ2-3; 7 positions agree with TRBD1. J gave up 5 bases and V 5 bases, and 10 bases lay outside the gene matches. This CDR3 contains 14 residues. Germline CDR1 reads SQVTM; CDR2 reads ANQGSEA. For the CDR3, the DNA is TGCAGCGTTCTTGCCCTCCCAGGGGGAGATACGCAGTATTTT. Translation gives CSVLALPGGDTQYF.

The sample holds one count of this clone. The chain recombines TRBV4-2 with TRBJ2-3; unclear D gene. There are 14 residues in the CDR3. Trimming took 5 bases from V and 6 from J, leaving 15 bases between them. The V gene's germline CDR1 is LGHNA and CDR2 YNFKEQ. This CDR3 is CASSTSTQWDTQYF. The CDR3 DNA sequence: TGTGCCAGCAGCACCTCGACGCAGTGGGATACGCAGTATTTT.

This clone showed up just once. This rearrangement joins TRBV19 to TRBJ2-2; tentative D call: TRBD2 (7 bases). Trimming took 7 bases from V and 5 from J, leaving 14 bases between them. CDR1 and CDR2 (germline): LNHDA, SQIVND (reference sequence). CDR3 length: 14 amino acids. CDR3: CASTNRGATGELFF. The CDR3 DNA reads as TGTGCCAGTACGAACCGGGGGGCGACCGGGGAGCTGTTTTTT.

V and J are TRBV9 and TRBJ1-6, with D hard to call. The germline V gene has CDR1 SGDLS and CDR2 YYNGEE. This CDR3 comprises 14 residues. Trimming removed 4 bases from V and 9 bases from J, with 14 bases in between. This CDR3 is CASSPLHGVSPLHF. DNA for the CDR3: TGTGCCAGCAGCCCTCTCCACGGGGTTTCACCCCTCCACTTT.

The V call is TRBV7-6, the J call TRBJ2-7; TRBD1 matches at 7 bases. This CDR3 is built from 13 residues. Germline loops: CDR1 SGHVS, CDR2 FNYEAQ. V shed 4 bases and J 2 bases; nucleotides not matched to a gene: 2. Written as DNA, the CDR3 is TGTGCCAGCAGCTACAGGGGACCCTACGAGCAGTACTTC. Amino acid sequence: CASSYRGPYEQYF. The variable domain in full, completed from reference TRBV7-6 and TRBJ2-7, reads GAGVSQSPRYKVTKRGQDVALRCDPISGHVSLYWYRQALGQGPEFLTYFNYEAQQDKSGLPNDRFSAERPEGSISTLTIQRTEQRDSAMYRCASSYRGPYEQYFGPGTRLTVT.

This clone was recorded only once. The chain has TRBV15 and TRBJ1-1, with TRBD1 matching 7 bases. The CDR3 is 13 amino acids. The junction had 6 bases not matched to a gene; V was cut back by 3 bases and J by 8 bases. CDR1 and CDR2 (germline): LNHNV, YYDKDF (reference sequence). The DNA for the CDR3 is TGTGCCACCAGCAGGACAGGGACTAAAGAAGCTTTCTTT. Translating it yields CATSRTGTKEAFF.

This rearrangement joins TRBV2 to TRBJ1-5; perhaps TRBD1 as D (5 bases). The V end lost 2 bases, the J end lost 0 bases, and 8 bases lay between the germline ends. This CDR3 is 15 amino acids long. CDR1 and CDR2 from the germline V gene are SNHLY and FYNNEI. The CDR3, as DNA: TGTGCCAGCAGTGAACTGGGGGGTAGCAATCAGCCCCAGCATTTT. As protein: CASSELGGSNQPQHF.

This clone was detected only once. V and J are TRBV5-1 and TRBJ2-7; tentatively, D is TRBD2 (6 bases). The germline V gene encodes CDR1 SGHRS and CDR2 YFSETQ. The CDR3 extends over 13 amino acids. V lost 3 bases to trimming and J lost 5 bases, with 12 bases between them. The CDR3 coding sequence is TGCGCCAGCAGCTGGAGGGAACCAGACGAGCAGTACTTC. Amino acids: CASSWREPDEQYF.

The chain uses TRBV4-1 and TRBJ2-1; either TRBD1 or TRBD2 may fit D (5 bases each). The germline V and J ends were trimmed by 2 bases and 2 bases, with 13 bases remaining between them. This CDR3 is built from 16 residues. Germline V gene data show CDR1 as MGHRA and CDR2 as YSYEKL. This chain's CDR3 is CASSQLLAGPYNEQFF. As DNA, the CDR3 is TGCGCCAGCAGCCAACTCCTAGCAGGGCCCTACAATGAGCAGTTCTTC.

This rearrangement joins TRBV15 to TRBJ2-2; 8 bases align to TRBD2. After removal of 7 bases from V and 0 bases from J, the junction contained 10 bases not matched to a gene. The germline V gene encodes CDR1 LNHNV and CDR2 YYDKDF (reference sequence). This CDR3 spans 17 amino acids. The DNA of the CDR3 is TGTGCCACCATGCCCGGGAGGGGGGGAACGAACACCGGGGAGCTGTTTTTT. This codes for CATMPGRGGTNTGELFF.

The gene calls are TRBV5-1 and TRBJ2-7; TRBD1 aligns across 8 bases. The CDR3 has 14 amino acids. Germline CDR1 is SGHRS and CDR2 is YFSETQ. The junction had 6 bases not matched to a gene; V was cut back by 4 bases and J by 3 bases. Here the CDR3 DNA reads TGCGCCAGCAGCCCTAGACAGGGGATCTACGAGCAGTACTTC. Translated: CASSPRQGIYEQYF.

Regarding this clone: The CDR3 end shows no conserved phenylalanine or tryptophan, and so a read error is likely. The chain carries TRBV7-9 and TRBJ1-1; TRBD1 agrees at 8 bases. V lost 4 bases, J lost 11 bases, and 12 bases stayed unmatched. The length of the CDR3 is 14 residues. Germline loops: CDR1 SEHNR, CDR2 FQNEAQ (reference sequence). The CDR3 loop reads CASSSPSGQGAAFV. CDR3 sequence (DNA): TGTGCCAGCAGCTCCCCCTCTGGGCAGGGGGCCGCTTTCGTT.

This clone was observed once. Here the CDR3 DNA reads TGCGCCAGCAGCCGACGGCCCGGGACAGGGGAATACAATGAGCAGTTCTTC. As protein: CASSRRPGTGEYNEQFF. The rearrangement links TRBV4-1 to TRBJ2-1; 10 bases map to TRBD1. V dropped 4 bases and J dropped 4; count of bases not matched to a gene: 10. This CDR3 is 17 amino acids long. CDR1 is MGHRA, CDR2 YSYEKL, per germline.

The chain uses TRBV18 and TRBJ2-7; 11 bases are a match to TRBD2. The CDR3 is 14 amino acids. Germline CDR1 KGHSH, CDR2 LQKENI. Unmatched junction bases numbered 0, after V lost 2 bases and J lost 3 bases. The DNA of the CDR3 is TGTGCCAGCTCACCAACTAGCGGGGGCTACGAGCAGTACTTC. Its protein product is CASSPTSGGYEQYF.

This chain links TRBV28 with TRBJ2-7; D call uncertain. CDR1 is MDHEN, CDR2 SYDVKM, per germline. The V end lost 4 bases, the J end lost 3 bases, and 7 bases lay between the germline ends. The CDR3 is 12 residues long. This CDR3 is CASSSLGYEQYF. As DNA, the CDR3 is TGTGCCAGCAGTTCCCTAGGCTACGAGCAGTACTTC.

The chain joins TRBV7-2 to TRBJ2-1; D remains unclear. Deletions cut 2 bases from V and 9 bases from J, with 5 bases between. This CDR3 has 11 amino acids. Germline CDR1 and CDR2: SGHTA and FQGNSA. This chain's CDR3 is CASSLISEQFF. In DNA form, the CDR3 reads TGTGCCAGCAGCTTAATCAGTGAGCAGTTCTTC.

The J gene is TRBJ2-1, the V gene TRBV7-9, with 9 bases identical to TRBD2. V was pared by 1 base and J by 2 bases, with 9 bases of the junction left unmatched. The CDR3 is 18 amino acids. CDR1 and CDR2 from the germline V gene are SEHNR and FQNEAQ (reference sequence). CDR3 sequence reads: CASSLVRPIAGAYNEQFF. The CDR3 region has the DNA TGTGCCAGCAGCTTAGTCCGACCGATAGCGGGAGCCTACAATGAGCAGTTCTTC.

A single count supports this clone. This chain joins TRBV11-2 and TRBJ2-1; 8 bases line up with TRBD2. CDR3 length: 17 amino acids. Germline CDR1 and CDR2: SGHAT and FQNNGV. The J segment lost 2 bases and the V segment lost 3 bases, leaving 9 bases of the junction unmatched. This CDR3 is CASSFFSVAGPYNEQFF. The CDR3 DNA sequence: TGTGCCAGCAGCTTCTTTTCCGTAGCGGGGCCCTACAATGAGCAGTTCTTC.

The rearrangement joins TRBV23-1 to TRBJ2-5; D is unresolved. TRBV23-1 carries the ORF label, with uncertain function. Trimming removed 4 bases at V and 0 bases at J, with 30 bases between. The CDR3 loop spans 21 amino acids. The CDR3 loop reads CASSPTPPRPLSVGYQETQYF. CDR3 nucleotide sequence: TGCGCCAGCAGTCCCACCCCGCCGAGACCGTTGAGTGTTGGTTACCAAGAGACCCAGTACTTC.

J is TRBJ2-7 and V is TRBV7-9, with TRBD1 as a possible D gene (5 bases). The V end was cut by 5 bases, the J end by 9 bases, with 11 bases between. CDR1 and CDR2 from the germline V gene are SEHNR and FQNEAQ (reference sequence). The CDR3 contains 11 residues. The CDR3 reads CASSTGWRQYF. The CDR3 DNA reads as TGTGCCAGCAGCACAGGCTGGCGGCAGTACTTC.

The chain combines TRBV7-9 with TRBJ2-1; maybe TRBD1 (6 bases). V shed 5 bases and J shed 4 bases, with 9 bases lying between them. From germline, CDR1 is SEHNR and CDR2 FQNEAQ (reference sequence). The CDR3 consists of 13 residues. CDR3 sequence reads: CASSTGRYNEQFF. The CDR3 DNA follows: TGTGCCAGCAGCACAGGGCGTTACAATGAGCAGTTCTTC.

V gene TRBV5-1 combines with J gene TRBJ1-6; 9 bases align to TRBD1. This CDR3 contains 14 residues. V was pared by 4 bases and J by 14 bases, with 10 bases of the junction left unmatched. Looked up from germline, CDR1 is SGHRS and CDR2 is YFSETQ. The CDR3 reads CASSQGQGVESLHF. Written as DNA, the CDR3 is TGCGCCAGCAGCCAGGGACAGGGCGTCGAGTCCCTCCACTTT.

V and J are TRBV2 and TRBJ2-7; D tentatively fits TRBD1 or TRBD2 (5 bases each). CDR1 SNHLY and CDR2 FYNNEI come from the germline V gene. CDR3 size: 11 residues. V was shortened by 11 bases and J by 0 bases, with 8 bases between the two germline ends. CDR3 DNA sequence: TGTGCCCGGGGCAGCTCCTACGAGCAGTACTTC. This codes for CARGSSYEQYF.

The chain carries TRBV11-2 and TRBJ2-7; D may be TRBD1 (5 bases). The CDR3 extends over 13 amino acids. Trimming shortened V by 1 base and J by 7 bases, and 11 bases separated the two germline ends. Germline V gene data show CDR1 as SGHAT and CDR2 as FQNNGV. CDR3 nucleotides: TGTGCCAGCAGCTTAGTGAAGGGGCGGGAGCAGTACTTC. This translates into CASSLVKGREQYF.

This chain uses TRBV10-3 with TRBJ2-5; 10 bases map to TRBD2. The CDR3 is made up of 15 amino acids. CDR1 and CDR2 (germline): ENHRY, SYGVKD. With 5 bases clipped from V and 2 bases from J, the junction kept 5 bases outside the gene matches. CDR3 in amino acids: CAISRASGGQETQYF. CDR3 DNA sequence: TGTGCCATCAGTAGGGCTAGCGGGGGACAAGAGACCCAGTACTTC.